This entry is about one T cell receptor (beta chain). Sequencing was performed with immunoSEQ multiplex PCR; in TCRdb, only in-frame clones are kept and a portion is missing. The sample shows 200,000 or so clones, 80% of them seen only once. The CDR3 length is 18 residues. V was clipped by 3 bases and J by 0 bases, with 20 bases between them. The V gene's germline CDR1 is DFQATT and CDR2 SNEGSKA (reference sequence). This entry comes from a study of blood T cell repertoires in COVID-19. This rearrangement joins TRBV20-1 to TRBJ1-4, with D unclear. This clonotype was sampled from a woman aged 70-85 years with acute or convalescent COVID-19. Sequencing was done on a sample of peripheral blood. This CDR3 reads CSASDLASWAATNEKLFF. Here the CDR3 DNA reads TGCAGTGCTAGTGATTTGGCCTCGTGGGCTGCAACTAATGAAAAACTGTTTTTT.